The rows below give T cell receptor beta chains drawn from one sample of a study of cytomegalovirus exposure and HLA in healthy donors. Some clones are missing from TCRdb's copy, which holds only in-frame ones; the method was immunoSEQ multiplex PCR. This sample carries 140,000 to 150,000 clones, approximately 63% of them seen once, and the ten largest clones take 2% to 2.5%. Sequences were obtained from PBMCs. The receptors stem from a woman aged 60 to 75 in good health and CMV-seropositive. Each CDR3 is given with its conserved first and last residue. Each record gives: J gene, clone size, D gene, V gene, CDR3 DNA, CDR3 protein. A D gene is named only where the DNA matches it firmly. Only part of the rows carry a size: once, few, many, or a class if the clone is expanded.

>TRBJ1-4|NA|NA|TRBV5-1
TGCGCCAGCAGCTTGGGGGGGGACGAAAAACTGTTTTTT
CASSLGGDEKLFF
>TRBJ2-3|NA|NA|TRBV30
TGTGCCTGGAGTGCGGGGATGGGTCCAGATACGCAGTATTTT
CAWSAGMGPDTQYF
>TRBJ2-3|once|TRBD2|TRBV13
TGTGCCAGCAGCTCCAAAAGCGGGAGTACAGATACGCAGTATTTT
CASSSKSGSTDTQYF
>TRBJ1-4|NA|NA|TRBV6-1
TGTGCCAGCAGTACGAGGTCTAATGAAAAACTGTTTTTT
CASSTRSNEKLFF
>TRBJ1-2|NA|TRBD1|TRBV6-5
TGTGCCAGCAGTTACCGAGGGACAGGGGGCTTTGGCTACACCTTC
CASSYRGTGGFGYTF
>TRBJ2-1|NA|TRBD1|TRBV28
TGTGCCAGCACTTCCGAAAGGACAGGGTGGCGGGCGGATGAGCAGTTCTTC
CASTSERTGWRADEQFF
>TRBJ2-7|NA|TRBD1|TRBV6-1
TGTGCCAGCAGTACCTCCGGGACAGGGGCGGGCGAGCAGTACTTC
CASSTSGTGAGEQYF
>TRBJ1-2|NA|NA|TRBV6-1
TGTGCCAGCAGTGAAGCGCAGGGCGCCGACTATGGCTACACCTTC
CASSEAQGADYGYTF
>TRBJ2-1|few|NA|TRBV6-1
TGTGCCAGCAGTGAAATTCTAGACAATGAGCAGTTCTTC
CASSEILDNEQFF
>TRBJ2-7|NA|TRBD2|TRBV11-2
TGTGCCAGCAGCATTTCCACGGGAGCGGGAGGGTACGAGCAGTACTTC
CASSISTGAGGYEQYF
>TRBJ2-5|NA|NA|TRBV29-1
TGCAGCGCCCCTGGCGGACAGTCCTCAGAGACCCAGTACTTC
CSAPGGQSSETQYF
>TRBJ2-5|NA|NA|TRBV9
TGTGCCAGCAGCACGACAGGGAGGACAGAGACCCAGTACTTC
CASSTTGRTETQYF
>TRBJ2-3|few|NA|TRBV18
TGTGCCAGCTCACCGCGAGGTAAAAACAAAAACACAGATACGCAGTATTTT
CASSPRGKNKNTDTQYF
>TRBJ2-6|NA|TRBD2|TRBV4-1
TGCGCCAGCAGCCCGGGGGGGGGCTCTGGGGCCAACGTCCTGACTTTC
CASSPGGGSGANVLTF
>TRBJ2-7|NA|TRBD2|TRBV9
TGTGCCAGCAGCCCTTACGGGACTAGCGGTCCACGGAACGAGCAGTACTTC
CASSPYGTSGPRNEQYF
>TRBJ2-2|NA|TRBD1|TRBV6-5
TGTGCCAGCAGGGGGGACAGGGTCACCGGGGAGCTGTTTTTT
CASRGDRVTGELFF
>TRBJ2-5|NA|TRBD1|TRBV7-8
TGTGCCAGCAGCAACCCGACCCGGGACAGGCGACAAGAGACCCAGTACTTC
CASSNPTRDRRQETQYF
>TRBJ2-5|NA|TRBD1|TRBV15
TGTGCCACCAGCAGGCCGGGACAGCAAGAGACCCAGTACTTC
CATSRPGQQETQYF